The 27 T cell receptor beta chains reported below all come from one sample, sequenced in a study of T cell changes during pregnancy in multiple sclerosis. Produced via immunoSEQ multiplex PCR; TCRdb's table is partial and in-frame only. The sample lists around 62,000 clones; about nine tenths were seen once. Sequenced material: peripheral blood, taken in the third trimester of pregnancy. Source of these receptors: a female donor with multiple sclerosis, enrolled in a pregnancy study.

The CDR3 nucleotides read TGTGCCAGCTCACCACCGGCGGGGAGTGAGCAGTTCTTC. Its protein is CASSPPAGSEQFF. The V gene is TRBV18, the J gene TRBJ2-1; D might be TRBD2 (6 bases). Trimming took 0 bases from V and 9 from J, leaving 9 bases between them. The CDR3 extends over 13 amino acids. Germline V gene sequence: CDR1 KGHSH, CDR2 LQKENI.

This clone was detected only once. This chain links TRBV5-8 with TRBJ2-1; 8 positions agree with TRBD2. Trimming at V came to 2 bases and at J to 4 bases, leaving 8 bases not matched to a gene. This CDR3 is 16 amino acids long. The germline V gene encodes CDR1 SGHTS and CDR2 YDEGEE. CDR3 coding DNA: TGTGCCAGCAGCTTCGTCACACTAGCGGCATACAATGAGCAGTTCTTC. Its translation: CASSFVTLAAYNEQFF.

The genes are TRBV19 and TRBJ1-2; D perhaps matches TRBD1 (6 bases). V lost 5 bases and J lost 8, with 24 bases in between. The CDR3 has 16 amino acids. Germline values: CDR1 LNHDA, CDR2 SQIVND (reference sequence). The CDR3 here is CASSPRTLTGWLGYTF. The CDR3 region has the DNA TGTGCCAGTAGTCCCCGCACCCTTACAGGGTGGCTGGGCTACACCTTC.

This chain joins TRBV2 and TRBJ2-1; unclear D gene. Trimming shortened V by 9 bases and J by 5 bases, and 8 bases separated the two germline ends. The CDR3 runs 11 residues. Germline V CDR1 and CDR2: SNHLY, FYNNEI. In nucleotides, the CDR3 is TGTGCCAGTCAAACTGACAATGAGCAGTTCTTC. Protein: CASQTDNEQFF.

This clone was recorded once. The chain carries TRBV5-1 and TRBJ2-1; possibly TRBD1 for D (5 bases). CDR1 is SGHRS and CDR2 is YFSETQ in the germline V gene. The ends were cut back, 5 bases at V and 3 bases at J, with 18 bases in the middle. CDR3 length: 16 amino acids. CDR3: CASRLRETALYNEQFF. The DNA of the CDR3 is TGCGCCAGCAGACTTCGAGAGACAGCTCTCTACAATGAGCAGTTCTTC.

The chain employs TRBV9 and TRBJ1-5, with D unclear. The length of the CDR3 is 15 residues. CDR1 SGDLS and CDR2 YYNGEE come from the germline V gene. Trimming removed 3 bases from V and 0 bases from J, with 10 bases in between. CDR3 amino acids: CASSALAGSNQPQHF. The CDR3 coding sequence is TGTGCCAGCAGCGCCCTGGCGGGTAGCAATCAGCCCCAGCATTTT.

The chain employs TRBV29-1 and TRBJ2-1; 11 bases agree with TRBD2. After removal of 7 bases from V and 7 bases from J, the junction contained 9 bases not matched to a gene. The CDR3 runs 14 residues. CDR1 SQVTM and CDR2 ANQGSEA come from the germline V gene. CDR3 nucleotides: TGCAGCGCGATGCTAGCGGGAGGTTCGAATGAGCAGTTCTTC. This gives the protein CSAMLAGGSNEQFF.

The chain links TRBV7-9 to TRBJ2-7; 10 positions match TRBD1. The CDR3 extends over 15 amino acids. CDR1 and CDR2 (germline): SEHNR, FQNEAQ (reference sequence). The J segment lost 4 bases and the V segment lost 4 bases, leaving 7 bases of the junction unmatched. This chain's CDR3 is CASSSGGQGYYEQYF. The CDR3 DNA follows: TGTGCCAGCAGCTCAGGGGGACAGGGGTATTACGAGCAGTACTTC.

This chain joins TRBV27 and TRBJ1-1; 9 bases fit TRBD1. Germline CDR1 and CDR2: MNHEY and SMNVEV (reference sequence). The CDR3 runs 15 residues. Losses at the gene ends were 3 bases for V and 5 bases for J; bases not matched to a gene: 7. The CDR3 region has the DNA TGTGCCAGCAGTTTGGTTGGGACAGGGTATACTGAAGCTTTCTTT. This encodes CASSLVGTGYTEAFF.

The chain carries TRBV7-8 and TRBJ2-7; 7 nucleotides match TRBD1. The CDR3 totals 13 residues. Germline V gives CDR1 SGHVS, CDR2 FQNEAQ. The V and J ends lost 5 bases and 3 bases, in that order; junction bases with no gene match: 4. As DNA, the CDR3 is TGTGCCAGCAGCAGACGGACAGGCTACGAGCAGTACTTC. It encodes CASSRRTGYEQYF.

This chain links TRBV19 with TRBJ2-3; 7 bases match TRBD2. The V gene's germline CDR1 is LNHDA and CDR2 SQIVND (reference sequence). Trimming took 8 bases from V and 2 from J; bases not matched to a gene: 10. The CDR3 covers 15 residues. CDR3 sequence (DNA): TGTGCCAGTGGAGTGGCGGGGGACTACACAGATACGCAGTATTTT. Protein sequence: CASGVAGDYTDTQYF.

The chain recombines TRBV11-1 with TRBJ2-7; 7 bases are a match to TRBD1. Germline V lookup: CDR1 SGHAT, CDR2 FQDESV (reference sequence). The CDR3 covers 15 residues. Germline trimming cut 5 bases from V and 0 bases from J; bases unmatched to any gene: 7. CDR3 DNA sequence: TGTGCCAGCAGCCCCAGACAGGGACGCTCCTACGAGCAGTACTTC. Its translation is CASSPRQGRSYEQYF. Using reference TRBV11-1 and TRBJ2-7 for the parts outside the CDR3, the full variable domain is EAEVAQSPRYKITEKSQAVAFWCDPISGHATLYWYRQILGQGPELLVQFQDESVVDDSQLPKDRFSAERLKGVDSTLKIQPAELGDSAMYLCASSPRQGRSYEQYFGPGTRLTVT.

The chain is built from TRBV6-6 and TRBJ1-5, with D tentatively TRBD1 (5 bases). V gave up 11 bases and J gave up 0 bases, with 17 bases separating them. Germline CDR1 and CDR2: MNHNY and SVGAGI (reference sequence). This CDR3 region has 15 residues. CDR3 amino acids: CASQVGAFSNQPQHF. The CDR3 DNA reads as TGTGCCTCCCAGGTAGGGGCTTTTAGCAATCAGCCCCAGCATTTT.

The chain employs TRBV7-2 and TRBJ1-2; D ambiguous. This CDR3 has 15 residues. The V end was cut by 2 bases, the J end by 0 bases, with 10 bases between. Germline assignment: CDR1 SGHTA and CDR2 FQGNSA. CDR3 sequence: CASSLTQATNYGYTF. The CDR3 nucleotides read TGTGCCAGCAGCTTAACCCAGGCTACTAACTATGGCTACACCTTC.

The CDR3 DNA reads TGCGCCAGCAGCCCCACAGCCAATACGCAGTATTTT. It specifies CASSPTANTQYF. The chain combines TRBV5-1 with TRBJ2-3; D call uncertain. Germline V gives CDR1 SGHRS, CDR2 YFSETQ. The CDR3 runs 12 residues. Trimming pared 4 bases from V and 7 bases from J, leaving 10 bases between.

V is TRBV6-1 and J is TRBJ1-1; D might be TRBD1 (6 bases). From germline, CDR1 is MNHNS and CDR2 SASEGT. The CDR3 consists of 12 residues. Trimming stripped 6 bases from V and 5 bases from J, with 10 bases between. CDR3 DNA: TGTGCCAGCAGCAAACAGGGAACTGAAGCTTTCTTT. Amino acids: CASSKQGTEAFF.

The CDR3: CASSYSKGLGTEAFF. CDR3 nucleotide sequence: TGTGCCAGCAGTTACTCGAAGGGGCTGGGCACTGAAGCTTTCTTT. The rearrangement uses TRBV6-5 and TRBJ1-1; D might be TRBD1 (5 bases). The CDR3 covers 15 residues. Trimming stripped 0 bases from V and 4 bases from J, with 12 bases between. Looked up from germline, CDR1 is MNHEY and CDR2 is SVGAGI.

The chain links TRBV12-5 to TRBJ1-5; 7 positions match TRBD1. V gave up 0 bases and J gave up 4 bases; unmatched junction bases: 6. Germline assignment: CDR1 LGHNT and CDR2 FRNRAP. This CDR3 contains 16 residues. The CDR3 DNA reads TGTGCTAGTGGTTTGGTCCAACAGGGGTTAAATCAGCCCCAGCATTTT. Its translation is CASGLVQQGLNQPQHF.

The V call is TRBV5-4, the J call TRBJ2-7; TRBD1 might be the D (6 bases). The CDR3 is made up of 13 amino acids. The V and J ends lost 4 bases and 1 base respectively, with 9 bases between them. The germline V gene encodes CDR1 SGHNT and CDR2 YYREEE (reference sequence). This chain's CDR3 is CASSQGQSYEQYF. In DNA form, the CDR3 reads TGTGCCAGCAGCCAAGGACAGTCCTACGAGCAGTACTTC.

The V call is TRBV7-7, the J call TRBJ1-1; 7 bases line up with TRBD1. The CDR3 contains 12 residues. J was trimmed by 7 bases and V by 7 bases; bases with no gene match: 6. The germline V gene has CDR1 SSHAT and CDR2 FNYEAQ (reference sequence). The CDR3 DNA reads TGTGCCAGCAAAACAGGGGAGGTTGAAGCTTTCTTT. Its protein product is CASKTGEVEAFF.

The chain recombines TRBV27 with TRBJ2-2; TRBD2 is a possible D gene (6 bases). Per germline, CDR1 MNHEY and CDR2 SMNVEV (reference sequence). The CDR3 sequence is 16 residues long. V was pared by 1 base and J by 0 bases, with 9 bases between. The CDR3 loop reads CASSLFGGANTGELFF. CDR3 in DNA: TGTGCCAGCAGTTTATTTGGAGGGGCGAACACCGGGGAGCTGTTTTTT.

The CDR3 here is CASSEDRNTEAFF. The CDR3 DNA reads TGCGCCAGCAGTGAGGACAGAAACACTGAAGCTTTCTTT. The V call is TRBV10-2, the J call TRBJ1-1, with a tentative D call TRBD1 (5 bases). Germline CDR1 is WSHSY and CDR2 is SAAADI. This CDR3 has 13 amino acids. The V gene lost 2 bases and the J gene lost 2 bases, with 6 bases spanning the gap.

The CDR3 region has the DNA TGTGCCAGCAGCTTGGCAGCGGGGGGATACACAGATACGCAGTATTTT. It is translated as CASSLAAGGYTDTQYF. The chain combines TRBV11-2 with TRBJ2-3; TRBD2 matches 9 bases. The length of the CDR3 is 16 residues. The J segment lost 2 bases and the V segment lost 3 bases, leaving 6 bases of the junction unmatched. The germline CDR1 and CDR2 sequences are SGHAT and FQNNGV.

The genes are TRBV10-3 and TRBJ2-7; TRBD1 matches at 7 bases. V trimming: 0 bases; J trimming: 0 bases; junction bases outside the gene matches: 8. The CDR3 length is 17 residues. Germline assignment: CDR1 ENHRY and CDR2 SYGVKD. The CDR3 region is CAISESSRGLSSYEQYF. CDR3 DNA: TGTGCCATCAGTGAGTCAAGTAGGGGGCTCAGCTCCTACGAGCAGTACTTC.

Written as DNA, the CDR3 is TGTGCCAGCAGCTTAGGATCAGCGGGGGGGCCTCCCGAGCAGTTCTTC. This sequence encodes CASSLGSAGGPPEQFF. V gene TRBV11-1 combines with J gene TRBJ2-1, with TRBD2 matching over 10 bases. From germline, CDR1 is SGHAT and CDR2 FQDESV (reference sequence). V dropped 1 base and J dropped 10; count of bases not matched to a gene: 10. The CDR3 sequence is 16 residues long.

CDR3 sequence: CASRRTKKNYGYTF. In DNA, the CDR3 is TGTGCCAGCCGCCGGACAAAAAAAAACTATGGCTACACCTTC. The chain recombines TRBV27 with TRBJ1-2; perhaps TRBD1 as D (5 bases). There are 14 residues in the CDR3. V shed 8 bases and J shed 2 bases, with 15 bases lying between them. From germline, CDR1 is MNHEY and CDR2 SMNVEV (reference sequence).

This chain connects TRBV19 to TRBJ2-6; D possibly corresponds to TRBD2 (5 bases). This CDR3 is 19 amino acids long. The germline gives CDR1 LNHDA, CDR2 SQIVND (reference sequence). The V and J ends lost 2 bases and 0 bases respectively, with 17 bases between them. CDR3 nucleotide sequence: TGTGCCAGTAGTATAAGGAGGAGACCCCAGAGCTCTGGGGCCAACGTCCTGACTTTC. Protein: CASSIRRRPQSSGANVLTF.